These 12 T cell receptor beta chains originate from one sample sequenced in a study of T cell responses to AZD1222 COVID-19 vaccine. The method was immunoSEQ multiplex PCR; TCRdb's version includes in-frame clones alone and lacks a portion of them. The table includes under 150,000 clones, more than 70% detected once. Sequencing was performed on peripheral blood, taken 28 days after the second AZD1222 dose. Receptors originate from an adult who received the AZD1222 COVID-19 vaccine.

This chain uses TRBV7-2 with TRBJ2-7, with 15 bases lining up with TRBD2. Germline assignment: CDR1 SGHTA and CDR2 FQGNSA. V lost 5 bases and J lost 3; bases outside the gene matches: 2. This CDR3 spans 15 amino acids. The CDR3 nucleotides read TGTGCCAGCAGCCGGACTAGCGGGGGGGACTACGAGCAGTACTTC. This encodes CASSRTSGGDYEQYF.

The V call is TRBV24-1, the J call TRBJ2-3, with D perhaps matching TRBD1 or TRBD2 (5 bases each). The V and J ends lost 5 bases and 2 bases respectively, with 19 bases between them. The CDR3 runs to 17 residues. CDR1 KGHDR and CDR2 SFDVKD come from the germline V gene. In nucleotides, the CDR3 is TGTGCCACCAGTGCTCCCCCGGGAAGGGGATTCACAGATACGCAGTATTTT. This gives the protein CATSAPPGRGFTDTQYF.

This chain joins TRBV5-1 and TRBJ2-6, with D possibly TRBD1 on 5 matching bases. The CDR3 contains 23 residues. Between the trimmed V and J ends, which lost 0 bases and 0 bases, there was a span of 28 bases. Germline V lookup: CDR1 SGHRS, CDR2 YFSETQ. The CDR3 here is CASSLGVGLAQRGTYSGANVLTF. The CDR3 region has the DNA TGCGCCAGCAGCTTGGGTGTCGGATTAGCACAAAGGGGCACGTACTCTGGGGCCAACGTCCTGACTTTC.

The rearrangement uses TRBV29-1 and TRBJ1-3, with 8 bases that match TRBD1. The germline CDR1 and CDR2 sequences are SQVTM and ANQGSEA. The CDR3 length is 14 residues. V trimming: 4 bases; J trimming: 4 bases; junction bases outside the gene matches: 6. CDR3 loop: CSVGGTGSGNTIYF. Here the CDR3 DNA reads TGCAGCGTTGGGGGGACAGGTTCCGGAAACACCATATATTTT.

This chain connects TRBV27 to TRBJ1-2; no firm D call. This CDR3 contains 15 residues. The germline V and J ends were trimmed by 2 bases and 0 bases, with 10 bases remaining between them. Germline V gene data show CDR1 as MNHEY and CDR2 as SMNVEV (reference sequence). CDR3 amino acids: CASSLKGLANYGYTF. CDR3 nucleotide sequence: TGTGCCAGCAGTTTAAAAGGATTAGCTAACTATGGCTACACCTTC.

This clone was counted many times. The chain recombines TRBV28 with TRBJ2-5; 10 bases line up with TRBD1. The CDR3 runs 14 residues. The V gene's germline CDR1 is MDHEN and CDR2 SYDVKM. CDR3 in amino acids: CAWGTGVVGETQYF. The CDR3 DNA sequence: TGTGCTTGGGGGACAGGGGTCGTTGGGGAGACCCAGTACTTC.

The V gene is TRBV6-5, the J gene TRBJ1-4; maybe TRBD1 (5 bases). The CDR3 is made up of 14 amino acids. Deletions cut 4 bases from V and 7 bases from J, with 13 bases between. Germline V gene sequence: CDR1 MNHEY, CDR2 SVGAGI. CDR3 nucleotides: TGTGCCAGCAGTTTCCCCCGGGACGGTGAAAAACTGTTTTTT. Its protein is CASSFPRDGEKLFF.

Here the CDR3 reads CAISSGTKMNTEAFF. The CDR3 region has the DNA TGTGCCATCAGCTCCGGGACAAAAATGAACACTGAAGCTTTCTTT. The rearrangement joins TRBV10-3 to TRBJ1-1; a possible D gene is TRBD1 (6 bases). The germline gives CDR1 ENHRY, CDR2 SYGVKD. The CDR3 covers 15 residues. The V end was cut by 6 bases, the J end by 0 bases, with 14 bases between.

The V gene is TRBV6-4, the J gene TRBJ1-1; D gene uncertain. This CDR3 is 12 amino acids long. The germline V gene has CDR1 MRHNA and CDR2 SNTAGT. V was trimmed by 6 bases and J by 4 bases, leaving 9 bases between them. DNA of the CDR3: TGTGCCAGCAGAGGAGTTAGCACTGAAGCTTTCTTT. Translated: CASRGVSTEAFF.

The chain combines TRBV2 with TRBJ1-6; TRBD1 agrees at 11 bases. The CDR3 length is 15 residues. Unmatched junction bases numbered 3, after V lost 4 bases and J lost 7 bases. Per the germline V gene, CDR1 is SNHLY and CDR2 is FYNNEI. This CDR3 reads CASSGTGGGNSPLHF. The CDR3 DNA is TGTGCCAGCAGTGGGACAGGGGGCGGGAATTCACCCCTCCACTTT.

The genes are TRBV28 and TRBJ1-3; D remains unclear. The germline V gene has CDR1 MDHEN and CDR2 SYDVKM. The CDR3 loop spans 15 amino acids. Between the trimmed V and J ends, which lost 6 bases and 0 bases, there was a span of 12 bases. The chain's CDR3 is CASSVDITSGNTIYF. The CDR3 DNA reads TGTGCCAGCAGCGTCGACATCACCTCTGGAAACACCATATATTTT. Supplemented by reference TRBV28 and TRBJ1-3, the full variable domain reads DVKVTQSSRYLVKRTGEKVFLECVQDMDHENMFWYRQDPGLGLRLIYFSYDVKMKEKGDIPEGYSVSREKKERFSLILESASTNQTSMYLCASSVDITSGNTIYFGEGSWLTVV.

The CDR3 DNA is TGTGCCAGCAGTTACTCGAGAGGAGGCTACACCTTC. This sequence encodes CASSYSRGGYTF. The rearrangement links TRBV6-6 to TRBJ1-2; no firm D call. The CDR3 is 12 residues long. Trimming pared 0 bases from V and 8 bases from J, leaving 7 bases between. The germline CDR1 and CDR2 sequences are MNHNY and SVGAGI (reference sequence).